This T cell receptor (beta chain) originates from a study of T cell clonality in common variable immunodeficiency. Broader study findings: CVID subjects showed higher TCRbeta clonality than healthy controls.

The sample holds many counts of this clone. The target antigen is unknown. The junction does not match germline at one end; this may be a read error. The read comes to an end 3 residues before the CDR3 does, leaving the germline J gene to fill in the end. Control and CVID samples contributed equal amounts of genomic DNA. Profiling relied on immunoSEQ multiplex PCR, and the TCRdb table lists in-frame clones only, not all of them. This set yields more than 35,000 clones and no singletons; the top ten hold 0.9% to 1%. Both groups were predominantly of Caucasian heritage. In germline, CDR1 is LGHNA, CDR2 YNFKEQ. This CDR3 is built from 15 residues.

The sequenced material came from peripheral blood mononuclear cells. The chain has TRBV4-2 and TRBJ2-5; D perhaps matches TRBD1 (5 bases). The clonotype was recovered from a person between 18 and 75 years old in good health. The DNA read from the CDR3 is TGCGCCAGCAGCCAAGTTTCTAGGGGAAGAGAGACC. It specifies CASSQVSRGRET. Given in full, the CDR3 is CASSQVSRGRETQYF.